The present TCR beta chain was sequenced within a study of spatial heterogeneity in lung cancer. Germline V gene data show CDR1 as GTSNPN and CDR2 as SVGIG (reference sequence). The CDR3 has 14 amino acids. The V and J ends lost 4 bases and 4 bases, in that order; junction bases with no gene match: 7. Using its own MiXCR run on the 5' RACE reads, TCRdb lists one record per CDR3 protein. The repertoire holds around 75,000 distinct CDR3 sequences, with less than 15% as singletons. Specified time point: sample taken at primary tumor resection. TCRs were sequenced from unsorted whole RNA of tumor, nontumor lung or PBMC. Samples were donated by 72 untreated early-stage non-small cell lung cancer patients.

This chain links TRBV30 with TRBJ2-3; 8 bases align to TRBD2. This TCR derives from a male donor with early-stage non-small cell lung cancer. This specimen was PBMCs, taken at surgery. CDR3 coding DNA: TGTGCCTGGAAACAACCCGGGAGGGCAGATACGCAGTATTTT. This codes for CAWKQPGRADTQYF.